These 14 T cell receptor beta chains came from one sample sequenced in a study of shared clonotypes between healthy human individuals. Profiling relied on immunoSEQ multiplex PCR, and the TCRdb table lists in-frame clones only, not all of them. In the table there are approximately 980,000 clones, approximately 80% of which are singletons. Sequences were obtained from memory CD4+ T cells sorted from blood. Indicated subset: CD45RA-negative fraction. These receptors came from a young man in good health.

The chain employs TRBV19 and TRBJ2-7, with D possibly TRBD2 on 6 matching bases. The CDR3 totals 15 residues. The germline CDR1 and CDR2 sequences are LNHDA and SQIVND (reference sequence). V was trimmed by 3 bases and J by 0 bases, leaving 12 bases between them. The CDR3 loop is CASSMYDGGSYEQYF. The CDR3 DNA is TGTGCCAGTAGTATGTATGACGGGGGCTCCTACGAGCAGTACTTC.

This clone was counted only a few times. CDR3 DNA: TGTGCCAGCAGTAAGGGACAGGGGGCAGGTGGCTACACCTTC. Amino acid sequence: CASSKGQGAGGYTF. The J gene is TRBJ1-2, the V gene TRBV6-5; TRBD1 agrees at 12 bases. CDR3 length: 14 amino acids. V gave up 5 bases and J gave up 7 bases; unmatched junction bases: 5. Germline-derived CDR1 and CDR2 are MNHEY and SVGAGI.

This clone was detected only a few times. The chain recombines TRBV5-6 with TRBJ2-6; D gene ambiguous. CDR1 SGHDT and CDR2 YYEEEE come from the germline V gene. The CDR3 consists of 15 residues. The V end was cut by 0 bases, the J end by 0 bases, with 4 bases between. The CDR3 DNA follows: TGTGCCAGCAGCTTGGAGGGCTCTGGGGCCAACGTCCTGACTTTC. It translates to CASSLEGSGANVLTF. The variable domain in full, completed from reference TRBV5-6 and TRBJ2-6, reads DAGVTQSPTHLIKTRGQQVTLRCSPKSGHDTVSWYQQALGQGPQFIFQYYEEEERQRGNFPDRFSGHQFPNYSSELNVNALLLGDSALYLCASSLEGSGANVLTFGAGSRLTVL.

V and J are TRBV6-1 and TRBJ2-2, with D unclear. The CDR3 is 13 residues long. Germline V gene sequence: CDR1 MNHNS, CDR2 SASEGT. The V gene lost 6 bases and the J gene lost 0 bases, with 5 bases spanning the gap. This CDR3 is CASRIANTGELFF. In DNA form, the CDR3 reads TGTGCCAGCAGGATCGCGAACACCGGGGAGCTGTTTTTT.

This clone was observed once. The chain couples TRBV20-1 to TRBJ1-2; D is perhaps TRBD1 (5 bases). V was clipped by 7 bases and J by 2 bases, with 8 bases between them. This CDR3 spans 11 amino acids. Germline assignment: CDR1 DFQATT and CDR2 SNEGSKA (reference sequence). The CDR3 DNA reads as TGCAGTGGGCAGGGCAACTATGGCTACACCTTC. It encodes CSGQGNYGYTF.

This clone was detected once. This chain connects TRBV30 to TRBJ2-7; 7 bases match TRBD1. This CDR3 contains 13 residues. Germline CDR1 GTSNPN, CDR2 SVGIG (reference sequence). Losses at the gene ends were 5 bases for V and 2 bases for J; bases not matched to a gene: 6. The CDR3 sequence is CAWDRDSAYEQYF. The CDR3 bases are TGTGCCTGGGACCGGGACAGTGCCTACGAGCAGTACTTC.

The chain links TRBV6-1 to TRBJ1-2, with a possible D match to TRBD1 (6 bases). This CDR3 region has 14 residues. CDR1 is MNHNS, CDR2 SASEGT, per germline. V was pared by 1 base and J by 9 bases, with 15 bases between. The CDR3 region is CASSEGVKGGSYTF. The CDR3 DNA reads as TGTGCCAGCAGTGAAGGGGTGAAAGGGGGGAGCTACACCTTC.

The rearrangement joins TRBV7-2 to TRBJ2-7; possibly TRBD1 or TRBD2 for D (5 bases each). V lost 0 bases to trimming and J lost 7 bases, with 10 bases between them. The CDR3 is 13 residues long. Germline assignment: CDR1 SGHTA and CDR2 FQGNSA. CDR3 in amino acids: CASSLAGGWEQYF. As DNA, the CDR3 is TGTGCCAGCAGCTTAGCTGGGGGTTGGGAGCAGTACTTC.

This chain links TRBV5-1 with TRBJ2-1, with a possible D match to TRBD1 (6 bases). The germline CDR1 and CDR2 sequences are SGHRS and YFSETQ. V was cut by 6 bases and J by 9 bases, with 19 bases left in between. The CDR3 length is 14 residues. The CDR3 coding sequence is TGCGCCAGCAATCCAGTCCCAGGGGCAAGTGAGCAGTTCTTC. Encoded protein: CASNPVPGASEQFF. Looking up the rest from reference TRBV5-1 and TRBJ2-1 gives the full variable domain: KAGVTQTPRYLIKTRGQQVTLSCSPISGHRSVSWYQQTPGQGLQFLFEYFSETQRNKGNFPGRFSGRQFSNSRSEMNVSTLELGDSALYLCASNPVPGASEQFFGPGTRLTVL.

This clone was seen a single time. V usage is TRBV2 and J usage is TRBJ1-5; weak D call: TRBD1 (6 bases). Germline CDR1 is SNHLY and CDR2 is FYNNEI. CDR3 length: 14 residues. V was shortened by 8 bases and J by 4 bases, with 15 bases between the two germline ends. CDR3 region: CASRIQGINQPQHF. The CDR3 nucleotides read TGTGCCAGCCGAATACAGGGAATTAATCAGCCCCAGCATTTT.

This chain links TRBV5-8 with TRBJ1-5; D gene uncertain. Trimming removed 1 base at V and 6 bases at J, with 17 bases between. The germline gives CDR1 SGHTS, CDR2 YDEGEE. The CDR3 sequence is 16 residues long. CDR3 amino acids: CASSLLGSLAGQPQHF. The DNA of the CDR3 is TGTGCCAGCAGCTTGTTAGGCTCCCTTGCGGGTCAGCCCCAGCATTTT.

As concerns this clone: The sample holds other DNA sequences that translate to the same CDR3. The DNA of the CDR3 is TGCGCCAGCAGCCAAGATCTTGGCACCGGGGAGCTGTTTTTT. Translated, it gives CASSQDLGTGELFF. The chain employs TRBV4-3 and TRBJ2-2, with D unclear. V was cut by 0 bases and J by 4 bases, with 6 bases left in between. Germline CDR1 is LGHNA and CDR2 is YSLEER. The CDR3 spans 14 residues.

The chain combines TRBV28 with TRBJ1-1; 8 nucleotides agree with TRBD1. The V and J ends lost 2 bases and 1 base, in that order; junction bases with no gene match: 3. CDR1 and CDR2 (germline): MDHEN, SYDVKM. The CDR3 sequence is 15 residues long. The CDR3 region is CASSLRTGTNTEAFF. CDR3 bases: TGTGCCAGCAGTTTAAGGACAGGGACGAACACTGAAGCTTTCTTT. Supplemented by reference TRBV28 and TRBJ1-1, the full variable domain reads DVKVTQSSRYLVKRTGEKVFLECVQDMDHENMFWYRQDPGLGLRLIYFSYDVKMKEKGDIPEGYSVSREKKERFSLILESASTNQTSMYLCASSLRTGTNTEAFFGQGTRLTVV.

The chain has TRBV6-5 and TRBJ1-6; TRBD1 matches 9 bases. The V segment lost 5 bases and the J segment 7 bases; nucleotides outside the gene matches: 3. Germline CDR1 reads MNHEY; CDR2 reads SVGAGI. The CDR3 sequence is 14 residues long. The CDR3, as DNA: TGTGCCAGCAGTCTCGGACAGGGGAATTCACCCCTCCACTTT. Translated, it gives CASSLGQGNSPLHF.